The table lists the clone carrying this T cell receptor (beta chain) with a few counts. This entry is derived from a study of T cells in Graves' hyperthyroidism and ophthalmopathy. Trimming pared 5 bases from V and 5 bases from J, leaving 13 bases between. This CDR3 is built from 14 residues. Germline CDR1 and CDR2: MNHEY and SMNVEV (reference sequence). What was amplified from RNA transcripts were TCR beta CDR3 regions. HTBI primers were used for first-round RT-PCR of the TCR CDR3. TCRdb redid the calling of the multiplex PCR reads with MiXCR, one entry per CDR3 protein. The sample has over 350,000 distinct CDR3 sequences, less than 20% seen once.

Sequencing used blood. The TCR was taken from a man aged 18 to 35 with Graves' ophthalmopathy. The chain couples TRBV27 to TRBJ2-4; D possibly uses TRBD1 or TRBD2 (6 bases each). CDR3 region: CASSHLGGQNIQYF. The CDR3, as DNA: TGTGCCAGCAGTCACCTAGGGGGGCAAAACATTCAGTACTTC.